The T cell receptor beta chain under discussion was sequenced for a study of blood T cell repertoires in COVID-19. Across the study: The study drew acute and convalescent COVID-19 samples from the United States, Italy and Spain.

J gave up 2 bases and V 4 bases, and 8 bases lay outside the gene matches. From germline, CDR1 is SEHNR and CDR2 FQNEAQ (reference sequence). The CDR3 extends over 17 amino acids. Recruits, aged about 18 to 90 years, lived in 24 US areas. Clinical histories supplied by participants themselves formed the basis of cohort assignment. TCRdb's table, derived via immunoSEQ multiplex PCR, lists solely in-frame clones and lacks some. The table lists approximately 310,000 clones, about nine tenths of them singletons. The sequence derives from a man in his 60s who had recovered from COVID-19. This sequence joins TRBV7-9 and TRBJ2-1; 10 bases are a match to TRBD2. The sample comprised PBMCs or T cells enriched from blood (not recorded which). The CDR3 coding sequence is TGTGCCAGCAGCTCCCCAGGACTAGCGGAACCCTACAATGAGCAGTTCTTC. It yields the protein CASSSPGLAEPYNEQFF. The variable domain in full, completed from reference TRBV7-9 and TRBJ2-1, reads DTGVSQNPRHKITKRGQNVTFRCDPISEHNRLYWYRQTLGQGPEFLTYFQNEAQLEKSRLLSDRFSAERPKGSFSTLEIQRTEQGDSAMYLCASSSPGLAEPYNEQFFGPGTRLTVL.